This TCR beta chain is drawn from a study of T cells in Graves' hyperthyroidism and ophthalmopathy. Findings and limits, study-wide: Blood samples included most of the expanded thyroid clonotypes exceeding 0.001.

Amplification of TCR beta CDR3 regions used RNA as the template. HTBI primers drove first-round RT-PCR of the TCR CDR3. TCRdb redid the calling of the multiplex PCR reads with MiXCR, one entry per CDR3 protein. Found here are over 400,000 distinct CDR3 sequences, roughly 14% of them singletons; the top ten hold roughly an eighth. Clinical symptoms, serum thyroxine, TRAb, thyroid ultrasound and orbital computed tomography informed diagnoses. This CDR3 spans 15 amino acids. Germline loops: CDR1 SGHNT, CDR2 YENEEA. Remarks on this clonotype: Antigen unknown. At one boundary the junction diverges from the germline segment, which might be a read error.

This chain joins TRBV11-3 and TRBJ1-1; tentatively, D is TRBD1 (6 bases). This clonotype was sampled from a man aged 18 to 29 with Graves' ophthalmopathy. Sample: blood. The CDR3 sequence: CASSSRALRDTEALF. CDR3 sequence (DNA): TGTGCCAGCAGCTCCCGGGCTCTCCGGGACACTGAAGCTCTCTTT.